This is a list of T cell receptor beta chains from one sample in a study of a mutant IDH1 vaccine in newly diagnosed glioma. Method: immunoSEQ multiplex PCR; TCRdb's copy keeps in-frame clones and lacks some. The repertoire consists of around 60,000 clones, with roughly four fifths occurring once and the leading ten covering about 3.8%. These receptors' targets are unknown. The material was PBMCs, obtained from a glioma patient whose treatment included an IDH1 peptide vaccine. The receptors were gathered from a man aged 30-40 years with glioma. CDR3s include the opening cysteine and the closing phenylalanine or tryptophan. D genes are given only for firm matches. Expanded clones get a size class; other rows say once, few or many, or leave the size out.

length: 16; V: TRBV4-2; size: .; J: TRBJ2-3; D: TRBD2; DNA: TGTGCCAGCAGCCAAGCTAGCGGGGGGCACACAGATACGCAGTATTTT; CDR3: CASSQASGGHTDTQYF
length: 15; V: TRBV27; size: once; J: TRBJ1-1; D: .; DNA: TGTGCCAGCAGTTTTTTGGAGGGCGGACAGACTGAAGCTTTCTTT; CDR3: CASSFLEGGQTEAFF
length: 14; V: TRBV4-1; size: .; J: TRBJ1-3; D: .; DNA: TGCGCCAGCAGCCACCCGGGACAACGAAACACCATATATTTT; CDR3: CASSHPGQRNTIYF
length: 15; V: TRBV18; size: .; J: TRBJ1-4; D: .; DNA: TGTGCCAGCTCACCGGACGGGGCAACTAATGAAAAACTGTTTTTT; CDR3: CASSPDGATNEKLFF
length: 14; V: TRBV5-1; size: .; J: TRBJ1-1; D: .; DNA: TGCGCCAGCAGAATGGGACCGCTGAACACTGAAGCTTTCTTT; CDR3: CASRMGPLNTEAFF
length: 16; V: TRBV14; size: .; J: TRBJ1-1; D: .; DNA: TGTGCCAGCAGCCAAGAAGGAGTTGTCATGAACACTGAAGCTTTCTTT; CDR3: CASSQEGVVMNTEAFF
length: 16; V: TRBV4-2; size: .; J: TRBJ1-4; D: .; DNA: TGTGCCAGCAGCCAAGTACATGTGGGGTCGGAAGAAAAACTGTTTTTT; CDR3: CASSQVHVGSEEKLFF
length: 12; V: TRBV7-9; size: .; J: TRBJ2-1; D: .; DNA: TGTGCCAGCAGCTTCGATCCGGGGACCCCGTTCTTC; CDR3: CASSFDPGTPFF
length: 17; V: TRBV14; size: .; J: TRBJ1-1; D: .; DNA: TGTGCCAGCAGCCCACACATGGGAGGGTCCGGGGTCACTGAAGCTTTCTTT; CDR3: CASSPHMGGSGVTEAFF
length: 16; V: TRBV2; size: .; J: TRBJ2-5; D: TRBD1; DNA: TGTGCCAGCAGTCTGGGACAGGGGGGTTCTGAAGAGACCCAGTACTTC; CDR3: CASSLGQGGSEETQYF
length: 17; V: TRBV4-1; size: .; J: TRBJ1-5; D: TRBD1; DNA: TGCGCCAGCAGCCAAGGTGGACAGGGACGGGACAATCAGCCCCAGCATTTT; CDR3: CASSQGGQGRDNQPQHF
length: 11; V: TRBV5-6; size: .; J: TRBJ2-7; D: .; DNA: TGTGCCAGCAGCTTGTACTACGAGCAGTACTTC; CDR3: CASSLYYEQYF
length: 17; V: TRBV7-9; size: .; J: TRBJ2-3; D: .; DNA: TGTGCCAGCAGCTTAGCAGACTTCCCCCTGGGTGCAGATACGCAGTATTTT; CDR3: CASSLADFPLGADTQYF
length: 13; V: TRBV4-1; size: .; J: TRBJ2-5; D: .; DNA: TGCGCCAGCAGCCAAAACCTTCAAGAGACCCAGTACTTC; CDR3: CASSQNLQETQYF
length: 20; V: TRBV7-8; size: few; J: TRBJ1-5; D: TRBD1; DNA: TGTGCCAGCAGCCGCTTTATCTCGGGACAGGGGCTTTGGGGCAATCAGCCCCAGCATTTT; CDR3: CASSRFISGQGLWGNQPQHF
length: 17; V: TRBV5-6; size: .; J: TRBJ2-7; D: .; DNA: TGTGCCAGCAGCTCGGCCGGGTGGCAGGGGCGGTGGTACGAGCAGTACTTC; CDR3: CASSSAGWQGRWYEQYF
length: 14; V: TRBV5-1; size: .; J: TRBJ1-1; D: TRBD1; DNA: TGCGCCAGCAGCTGGGGACAGGGGGCAACTGAAGCTTTCTTT; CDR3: CASSWGQGATEAFF
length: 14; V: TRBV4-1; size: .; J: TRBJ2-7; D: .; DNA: TGCGCCAGCAGCCGGGGAGGTAGCGCCCACGAGCAGTACTTC; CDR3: CASSRGGSAHEQYF
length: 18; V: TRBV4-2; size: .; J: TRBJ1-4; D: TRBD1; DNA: TGTGCCAGCAGCCAATATGGACAGGGGAGGACGACTAATGAAAAACTGTTTTTT; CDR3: CASSQYGQGRTTNEKLFF
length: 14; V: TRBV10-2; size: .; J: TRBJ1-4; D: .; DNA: TGCGCCAGCAGTGAAAGGTCGCGGGGCGAAAAACTGTTTTTT; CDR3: CASSERSRGEKLFF
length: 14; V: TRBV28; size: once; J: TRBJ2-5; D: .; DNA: TGTGCCAGCAGGATGCGGGGTGTGAGGGAGACCCAGTACTTC; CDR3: CASRMRGVRETQYF
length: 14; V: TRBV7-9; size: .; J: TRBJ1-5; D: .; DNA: TGTGCCAGCAGCCCCACGAATAGCAATCAGCCCCAGCATTTT; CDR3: CASSPTNSNQPQHF
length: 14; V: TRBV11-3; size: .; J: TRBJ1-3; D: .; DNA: TGTGCCAGCAGCTTAGCAGGGACTGGAAACACCATATATTTT; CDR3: CASSLAGTGNTIYF
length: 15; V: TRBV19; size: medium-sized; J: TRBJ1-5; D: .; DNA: TGTGCCAGTAGCCGAGGGTGGGGGGACAATCAGCCCCAGCATTTT; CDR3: CASSRGWGDNQPQHF
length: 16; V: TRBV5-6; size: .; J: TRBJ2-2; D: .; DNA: TGTGCCAGCAGCCTGGATACAGGGCGGATAGCCGGGGAGCTGTTTTTT; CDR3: CASSLDTGRIAGELFF
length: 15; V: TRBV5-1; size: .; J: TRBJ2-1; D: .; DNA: TGCGCCAGCAGCGATAATAGCGGCTCCTACAATGAGCAGTTCTTC; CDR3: CASSDNSGSYNEQFF
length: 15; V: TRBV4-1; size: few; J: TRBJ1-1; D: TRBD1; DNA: TGCGCCAGCAGCCAGCCGGGACAGCGTCTGACTGAAGCTTTCTTT; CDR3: CASSQPGQRLTEAFF
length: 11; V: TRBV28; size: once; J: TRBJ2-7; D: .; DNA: TGTGCCAGCAGTTACGGTCGCGAACAGTACTTC; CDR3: CASSYGREQYF
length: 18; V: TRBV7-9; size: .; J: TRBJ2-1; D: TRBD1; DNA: TGTGCCAGCAGCACCCGGGACAGGGGGCTGTCGTACTACAATGAGCAGTTCTTC; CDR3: CASSTRDRGLSYYNEQFF
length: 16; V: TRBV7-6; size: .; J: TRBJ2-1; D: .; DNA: TGTGCCAGCAGCTTCGACGTTATTGGCATTTACAATGAGCAGTTCTTC; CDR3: CASSFDVIGIYNEQFF
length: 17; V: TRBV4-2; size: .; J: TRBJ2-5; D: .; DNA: TGTGCCAGCAGCCAAGATGGCGGGGGCAGGGGAGGAGAGACCCAGTACTTC; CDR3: CASSQDGGGRGGETQYF
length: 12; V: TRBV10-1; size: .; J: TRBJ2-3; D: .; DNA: TGCGCCAGCAGCGAGGTTACAGATACGCAGTATTTT; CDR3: CASSEVTDTQYF
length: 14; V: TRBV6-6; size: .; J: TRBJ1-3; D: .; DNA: TGTGCCAGCACGGGGCGGACTACTGGAAACACCATATATTTT; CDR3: CASTGRTTGNTIYF
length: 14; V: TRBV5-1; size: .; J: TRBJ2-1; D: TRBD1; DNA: TGCGCCAGCAGCATAGATGGACAGGGTAATGAGCAGTTCTTC; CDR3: CASSIDGQGNEQFF
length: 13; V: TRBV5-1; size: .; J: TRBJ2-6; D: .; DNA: TGCGCCAGCAGCGGAGCTGGGGCCAACGTCCTGACTTTC; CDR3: CASSGAGANVLTF
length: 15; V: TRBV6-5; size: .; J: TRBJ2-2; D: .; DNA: TGTGCCAGCAGTTACCACAGCACGAACACCGGGGAGCTGTTTTTT; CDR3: CASSYHSTNTGELFF
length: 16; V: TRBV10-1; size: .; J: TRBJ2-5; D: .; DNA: TGCGCCAGCAGTGAGTCGTTAGGTCCATCCGTCGAGACCCAGTACTTC; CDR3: CASSESLGPSVETQYF
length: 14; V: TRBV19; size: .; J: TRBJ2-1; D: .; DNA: TGTGCCAGCTACTCCTCAGGGTACGACAATGAGCAGTTCTTC; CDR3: CASYSSGYDNEQFF
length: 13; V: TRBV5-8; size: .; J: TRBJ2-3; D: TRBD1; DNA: TGTGCCAGCAGACACAGGGGGGCAGATACGCAGTATTTT; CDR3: CASRHRGADTQYF
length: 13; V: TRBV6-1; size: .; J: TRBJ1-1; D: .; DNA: TGTGCCAGCCGCGAGAAAGGGGGCACTGAAGCTTTCTTT; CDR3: CASREKGGTEAFF
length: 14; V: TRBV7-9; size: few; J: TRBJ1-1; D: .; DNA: TGTGCCAGCAGCTCCCCGAGGGGTGACACTGAAGCTTTCTTT; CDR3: CASSSPRGDTEAFF
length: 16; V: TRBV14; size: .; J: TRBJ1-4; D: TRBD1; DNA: TGTGCCAGCAGCCAAGGCAGACAGGGGTCTAATGAAAAACTGTTTTTT; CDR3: CASSQGRQGSNEKLFF
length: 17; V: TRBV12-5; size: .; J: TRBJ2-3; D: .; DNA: TGTGCTAGTGGTTTAGGGAACGGGGGCCCGAGCACAGATACGCAGTATTTT; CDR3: CASGLGNGGPSTDTQYF
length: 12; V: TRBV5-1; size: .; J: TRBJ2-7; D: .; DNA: TGCGCCAGCAGCGTGAACTCCTACGAGCAGTACTTC; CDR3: CASSVNSYEQYF
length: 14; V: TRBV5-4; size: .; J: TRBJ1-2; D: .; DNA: TGTGCCAGCAGCTCGAAGGGTTGGAGCTATGGCTACACCTTC; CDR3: CASSSKGWSYGYTF
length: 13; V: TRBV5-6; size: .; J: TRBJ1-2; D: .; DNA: TGTGCCAGCAGCCCGGGATCCAACTATGGCTACACCTTC; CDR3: CASSPGSNYGYTF
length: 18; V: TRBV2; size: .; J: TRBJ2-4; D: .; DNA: TGTGCCAGCAGGGACGGGGTTGGGTCCGCCCAAATAGGAAACATTCAGTACTTC; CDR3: CASRDGVGSAQIGNIQYF
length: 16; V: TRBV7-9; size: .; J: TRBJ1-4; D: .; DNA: TGTGCCAGCAGCGTGGCCGAAAGGAGCCTTAATGAAAAACTGTTTTTT; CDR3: CASSVAERSLNEKLFF
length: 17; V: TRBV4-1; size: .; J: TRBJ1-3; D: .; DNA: TGCGCCAGCAGCCAAGCTCTACCGGGTCGGGCTGGAAACACCATATATTTT; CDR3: CASSQALPGRAGNTIYF
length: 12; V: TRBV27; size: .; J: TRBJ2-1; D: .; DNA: TGTGCCAGCAGTCACTCCTACAATGAGCAGTTCTTC; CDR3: CASSHSYNEQFF
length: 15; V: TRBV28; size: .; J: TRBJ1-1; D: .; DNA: TGTGCCAGCTATGTGGGGGGGTTGGTAAAAACTGAAGCTTTCTTT; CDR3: CASYVGGLVKTEAFF
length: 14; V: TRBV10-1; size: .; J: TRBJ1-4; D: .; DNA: TGCGCCAGCAGTGAGTCGGTGGGGAACGAAAAACTGTTTTTT; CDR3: CASSESVGNEKLFF
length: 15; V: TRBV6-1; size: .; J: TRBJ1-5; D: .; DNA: TGTGCCAGCAGTGAACTGACTAGGGGCAATCAGCCCCAGCATTTT; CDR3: CASSELTRGNQPQHF
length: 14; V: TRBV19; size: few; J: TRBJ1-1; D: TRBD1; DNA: TGTGCCAGTAGCTCCGACAGGGCGAACACTGAAGCTTTCTTT; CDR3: CASSSDRANTEAFF
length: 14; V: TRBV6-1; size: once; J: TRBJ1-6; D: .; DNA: TGTGCCAGCAGTGAATGGGCCGGGGGTTCACCCCTCCACTTT; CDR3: CASSEWAGGSPLHF
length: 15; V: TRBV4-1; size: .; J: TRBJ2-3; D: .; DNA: TGCGCCAGCAGCCAAGTGGGGGGGCTTGCAGATACGCAGTATTTT; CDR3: CASSQVGGLADTQYF
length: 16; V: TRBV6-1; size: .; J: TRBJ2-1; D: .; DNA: TGTGCCAGCAGTGAAGGCGGGGTGGAGGGGAAGGATGAGCAGTTCTTC; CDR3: CASSEGGVEGKDEQFF
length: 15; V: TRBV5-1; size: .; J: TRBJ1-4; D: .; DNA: TGCGCCAGCAGCGAATCACGTCGACTTAATGAAAAACTGTTTTTT; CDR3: CASSESRRLNEKLFF
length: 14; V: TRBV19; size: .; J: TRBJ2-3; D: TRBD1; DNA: TGTGCCAGTAGTGACAGGGCCCCCACAGATACGCAGTATTTT; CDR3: CASSDRAPTDTQYF
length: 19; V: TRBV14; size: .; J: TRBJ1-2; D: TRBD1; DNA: TGTGCCAGCAGCCAAGGGCGACTTGTCCCCGGGACAGGGGTCTATGGCTACACCTTC; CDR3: CASSQGRLVPGTGVYGYTF